This TCR beta chain was captured by sequencing in a study of lymphopenia after photon versus proton radiotherapy. This CDR3 comprises 17 residues. Germline V CDR1 and CDR2: MNHEY, SMNVEV (reference sequence). V was trimmed by 2 bases and J by 0 bases, leaving 17 bases between them. Assay used: immunoSEQ multiplex PCR; TCRdb lists only in-frame clones, some missing. The sample lists around 160,000 clones, around 85% occurring once. This clonotype was sampled from a man in his fifties with gastric cancer. Material: peripheral blood, obtained from a patient treated with photon-based radiotherapy. V and J are TRBV27 and TRBJ2-7, with D possibly TRBD1 on 6 matching bases. CDR3 DNA sequence: TGTGCCAGCAGTTTAGGGGGACGAGGGACATTCTCCTACGAGCAGTACTTC. Translated, it gives CASSLGGRGTFSYEQYF.